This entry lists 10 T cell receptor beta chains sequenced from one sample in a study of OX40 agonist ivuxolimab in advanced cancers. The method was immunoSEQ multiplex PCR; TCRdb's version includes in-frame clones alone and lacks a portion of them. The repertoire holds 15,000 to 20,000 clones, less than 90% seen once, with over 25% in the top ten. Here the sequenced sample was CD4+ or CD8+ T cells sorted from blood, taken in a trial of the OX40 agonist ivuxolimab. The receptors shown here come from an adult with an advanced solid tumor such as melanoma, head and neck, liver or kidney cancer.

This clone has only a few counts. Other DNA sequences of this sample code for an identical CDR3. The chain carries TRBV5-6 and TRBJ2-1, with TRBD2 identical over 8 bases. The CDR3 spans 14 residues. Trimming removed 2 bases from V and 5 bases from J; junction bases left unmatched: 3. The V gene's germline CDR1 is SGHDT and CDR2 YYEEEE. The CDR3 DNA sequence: TGTGCCAGCAGCTTTGGACTAGCAGACAATGAGCAGTTCTTC. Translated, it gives CASSFGLADNEQFF. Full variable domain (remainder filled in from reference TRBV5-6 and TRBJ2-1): DAGVTQSPTHLIKTRGQQVTLRCSPKSGHDTVSWYQQALGQGPQFIFQYYEEEERQRGNFPDRFSGHQFPNYSSELNVNALLLGDSALYLCASSFGLADNEQFFGPGTRLTVL.

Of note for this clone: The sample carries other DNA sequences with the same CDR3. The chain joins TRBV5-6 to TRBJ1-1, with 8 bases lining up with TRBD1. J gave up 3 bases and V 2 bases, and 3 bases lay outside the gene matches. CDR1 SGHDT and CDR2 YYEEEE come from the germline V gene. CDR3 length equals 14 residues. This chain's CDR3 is CASSFGQGDTEAFF. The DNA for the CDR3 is TGTGCCAGCAGCTTCGGACAGGGAGACACTGAAGCTTTCTTT.

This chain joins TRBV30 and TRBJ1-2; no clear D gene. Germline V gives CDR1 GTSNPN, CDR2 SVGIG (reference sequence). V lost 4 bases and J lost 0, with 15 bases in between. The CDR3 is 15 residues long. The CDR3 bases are TGTGCCTGGATAATTCAACGGAAAACTAACTATGGCTACACCTTC. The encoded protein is CAWIIQRKTNYGYTF.

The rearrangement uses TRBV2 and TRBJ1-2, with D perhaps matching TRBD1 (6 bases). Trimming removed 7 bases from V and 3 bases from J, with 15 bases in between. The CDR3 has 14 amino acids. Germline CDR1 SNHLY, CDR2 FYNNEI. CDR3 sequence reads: CASTTGFIDYGYTF. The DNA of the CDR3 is TGTGCCAGCACAACAGGGTTTATTGACTATGGCTACACCTTC. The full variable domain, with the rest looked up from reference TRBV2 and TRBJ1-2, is EPEVTQTPSHQVTQMGQEVILRCVPISNHLYFYWYRQILGQKVEFLVSFYNNEISEKSEIFDDQFSVERPDGSNFTLKIRSTKLEDSAMYFCASTTGFIDYGYTFGSGTRLTVV.

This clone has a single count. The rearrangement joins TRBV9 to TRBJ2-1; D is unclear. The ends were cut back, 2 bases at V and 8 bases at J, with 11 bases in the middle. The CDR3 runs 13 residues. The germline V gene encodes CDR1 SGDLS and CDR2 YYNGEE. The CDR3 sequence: CASSVRAPHEQFF. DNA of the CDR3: TGTGCCAGCAGCGTTCGCGCGCCCCATGAGCAGTTCTTC.

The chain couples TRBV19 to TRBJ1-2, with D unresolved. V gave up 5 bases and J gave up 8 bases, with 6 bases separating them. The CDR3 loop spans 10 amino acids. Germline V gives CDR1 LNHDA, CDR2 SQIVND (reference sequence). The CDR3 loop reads CASSGGGYTF. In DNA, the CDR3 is TGTGCCAGTAGTGGAGGGGGCTACACCTTC.

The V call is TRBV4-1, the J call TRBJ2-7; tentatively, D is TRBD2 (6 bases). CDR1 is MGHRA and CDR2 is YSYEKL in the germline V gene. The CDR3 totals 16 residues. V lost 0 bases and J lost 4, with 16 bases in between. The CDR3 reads CASSQERDAGYYEQYF. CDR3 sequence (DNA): TGCGCCAGCAGCCAAGAGCGGGACGCGGGCTATTACGAGCAGTACTTC.

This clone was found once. In DNA, the CDR3 is TGTGCCAGCAGCTTAGGGGTCTCAGATTTGGGCGGCTACACCTTC. This gives the protein CASSLGVSDLGGYTF. This sequence joins TRBV7-9 and TRBJ1-2; D not certain. The CDR3 is 15 amino acids. Germline CDR1 SEHNR, CDR2 FQNEAQ (reference sequence). Trimming stripped 1 base from V and 8 bases from J, with 17 bases between.

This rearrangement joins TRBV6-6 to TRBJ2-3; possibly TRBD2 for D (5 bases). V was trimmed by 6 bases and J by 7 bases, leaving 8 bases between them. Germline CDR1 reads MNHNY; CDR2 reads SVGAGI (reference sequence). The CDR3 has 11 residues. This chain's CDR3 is CASRLANTQYF. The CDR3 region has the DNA TGTGCCAGCAGATTAGCGAATACGCAGTATTTT.

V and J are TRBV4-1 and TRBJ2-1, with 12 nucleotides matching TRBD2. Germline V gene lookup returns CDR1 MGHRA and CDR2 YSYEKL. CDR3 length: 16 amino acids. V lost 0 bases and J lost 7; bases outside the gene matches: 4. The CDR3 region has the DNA TGCGCCAGCAGCCAAGAACTAGCGGGGGGCCCTAATGAGCAGTTCTTC. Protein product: CASSQELAGGPNEQFF.